This TCR beta chain derives from a study of shared clonotypes between healthy human individuals. Germline V gives CDR1 SNHLY, CDR2 FYNNEI. Deletions cut 8 bases from V and 0 bases from J, with 15 bases between. The CDR3 covers 15 residues. Here immunoSEQ multiplex PCR was the method, and the copy in TCRdb shows in-frame clones only, minus some. The data hold about 1 million clones, with roughly 75% observed a single time. The sample taken for sequencing was memory CD4+ T cells sorted from blood. Subset indicated: CD45RA-negative fraction. The V call is TRBV2, the J call TRBJ2-3; D may be TRBD2 (6 bases). This sequence originates from a man between 18 and 35 years old in good health. The CDR3, as DNA: TGTGCCAGCGCCCTCGAGGCGGGGAGCACAGATACGCAGTATTTT. Translation gives CASALEAGSTDTQYF.